The rows below give T cell receptor beta chains drawn from one sample of a study of cytomegalovirus exposure and HLA in healthy donors. TCRdb's copy holds only in-frame clones and misses some; the assay was immunoSEQ multiplex PCR. Of about 150,000 clones in the sample, approximately 82% are singletons; the top ten hold 25% to 30%. Sequencing was done on a sample of PBMCs. These receptors came from a man aged 25-45 years in good health and CMV-seropositive. CDR3s include the opening cysteine and the closing phenylalanine or tryptophan. D genes are given only for firm matches.

J gene | D gene | V gene | CDR3 protein
TRBJ2-3 | - | TRBV7-8 | CASSAWDTPSTDTQYF
TRBJ2-6 | - | TRBV5-1 | CASSLGQPGAGANVLTF
TRBJ2-3 | TRBD1 | TRBV6-1 | CASSPGQGSWTQYF
TRBJ2-3 | TRBD2 | TRBV9 | CASGLGGRTFDTQYF
TRBJ1-1 | - | TRBV19 | CASRGGMDTEAFF
TRBJ2-1 | - | TRBV7-6 | CASSLTSSEQFF
TRBJ1-1 | TRBD1 | TRBV2 | CASSSTGLVGTEAFF
TRBJ1-3 | TRBD1 | TRBV19 | CASSTGQGAYTIYF
TRBJ1-3 | - | TRBV6-5 | CASSTGTFGNTIYF
TRBJ2-7 | - | TRBV5-1 | CASRALGAYEQYF
TRBJ1-2 | TRBD1 | TRBV5-8 | CASSLDGDRDGYTF
TRBJ2-7 | TRBD2 | TRBV18 | CASSPVLAAEQYF
TRBJ2-3 | - | TRBV10-2 | CASSPRVDGTDTQYF
TRBJ1-1 | - | TRBV4-2 | CASRLSPGAMNTEAFF
TRBJ2-5 | TRBD1 | TRBV7-2 | CASSSQGAGGETQYF
TRBJ1-6 | - | TRBV19 | CASRDQDSPNNSPLHF
TRBJ2-7 | - | TRBV9 | CASSVQDMSYEQYF
TRBJ2-5 | - | TRBV19 | CASSIGITPAVYQETQYF
TRBJ2-3 | - | TRBV27 | CASSLLLGDTQYF
TRBJ2-2 | TRBD1 | TRBV4-1 | CASSKPGQGISGELFF
TRBJ2-1 | - | TRBV5-6 | CASSLWTDNEQFF
TRBJ1-1 | TRBD1 | TRBV27 | CASSFRVDRVASEAFF
TRBJ2-7 | - | TRBV5-1 | CASSLPLAGSSYEQYF
TRBJ1-2 | - | TRBV7-8 | CASSLRLNRRKDGNYGYTF
TRBJ2-3 | TRBD2 | TRBV5-1 | CASSLVPSGGDTDTQYF
TRBJ1-2 | - | TRBV6-5 | CASRSGVGYGYTF
TRBJ2-7 | TRBD2 | TRBV19 | CASSMGLADTYEQYF
TRBJ1-4 | - | TRBV5-1 | CASSSGSATNEKLFF
TRBJ2-2 | - | TRBV19 | CGTTALTGELFF
TRBJ2-3 | - | TRBV7-2 | CASSLIPQGPPTDTQYF
TRBJ2-7 | - | TRBV7-2 | CASSPASYEQYF
TRBJ2-3 | TRBD2 | TRBV5-6 | CASSEGLAGATDTQYF
TRBJ2-2 | - | TRBV7-3 | CASSREYTGELFF
TRBJ1-5 | - | TRBV4-1 | CASSQDSPGRGIQPQHF
TRBJ2-7 | TRBD2 | TRBV9 | CASSEGLAGYEQYF
TRBJ2-5 | TRBD2 | TRBV7-6 | CASSLSKTSGSRETQYF
TRBJ2-3 | TRBD2 | TRBV7-7 | CASSLGRAGSTDTQYF
TRBJ2-3 | - | TRBV5-4 | CASSLRAGASTDTQYF
TRBJ1-5 | - | TRBV6-5 | CASSYDGSSNQPQHF
TRBJ2-7 | - | TRBV6-1 | CASSLGGRPSYEQYF
TRBJ1-1 | - | TRBV7-8 | CASSLGRLTEAFF